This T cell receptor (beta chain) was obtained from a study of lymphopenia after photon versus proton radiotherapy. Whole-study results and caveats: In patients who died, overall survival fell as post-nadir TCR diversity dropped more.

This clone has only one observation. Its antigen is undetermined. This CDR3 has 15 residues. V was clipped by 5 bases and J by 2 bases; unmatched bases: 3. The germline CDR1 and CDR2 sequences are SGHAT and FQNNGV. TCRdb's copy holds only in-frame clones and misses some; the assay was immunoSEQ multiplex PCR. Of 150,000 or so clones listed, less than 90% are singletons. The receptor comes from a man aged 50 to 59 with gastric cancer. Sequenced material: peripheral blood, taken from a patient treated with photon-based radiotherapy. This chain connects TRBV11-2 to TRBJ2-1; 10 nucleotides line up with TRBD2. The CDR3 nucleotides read TGTGCCAGCAGCCTTGGACTAGCGGCCTACAATGAGCAGTTCTTC. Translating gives CASSLGLAAYNEQFF.